The present T cell receptor (beta chain) was sequenced within a study of blood T cell repertoires in COVID-19. This CDR3 contains 16 residues. Germline V gene sequence: CDR1 KGHSH, CDR2 LQKENI. Trimming removed 3 bases at V and 7 bases at J, with 21 bases between. Methods used by the authors: Amplification of reference gene primers provided the estimated nucleated cell counts. The repertoire was sequenced with immunoSEQ multiplex PCR; TCRdb's copy has only in-frame clones and lacks some. The DNA gave D and trimming, while V, J and clone size come from that table. The sample consists of about 180,000 clones, 70% to 90% of them appearing once.

Sequencing input: peripheral blood. The chain uses TRBV18 and TRBJ1-2; D might be TRBD1 (6 bases). The origin of this receptor is a human donor with active or convalescent COVID-19. The donor label of this sample is uncertain. The CDR3 DNA reads TGTGCCAGCTCACCCTCGATTTCCGGGGGGCTGGGTGGCTACACCTTC. Translated, it gives CASSPSISGGLGGYTF.